The 8 T cell receptor beta chains in this list originate from one sample, sequenced in a study of T cell changes during pregnancy in multiple sclerosis. This table comes from immunoSEQ multiplex PCR, and its TCRdb copy is limited to in-frame clones, with some not included. Seen here are around 63,000 clones, around nine tenths observed once, and the top ten hold around 2.8%. The sequencing used peripheral blood, collected in the third trimester of pregnancy. These TCRs come from a female donor in good health, enrolled as a control in a pregnancy study.

The rearrangement links TRBV25-1 to TRBJ2-5; no clear D. The CDR3 is made up of 13 amino acids. Between the trimmed V and J ends, which lost 3 bases and 5 bases, there was a span of 10 bases. Germline CDR1 reads MGHDK; CDR2 reads SYGVNS. CDR3: CASSDPFGETQYF. DNA of the CDR3: TGTGCCAGCAGTGACCCCTTCGGGGAGACCCAGTACTTC.

The gene calls are TRBV6-4 and TRBJ2-5; D might be TRBD2 (6 bases). The V end lost 4 bases, the J end lost 4 bases, and 13 bases lay between the germline ends. The germline CDR1 and CDR2 sequences are MRHNA and SNTAGT. The CDR3 length is 14 residues. The DNA of the CDR3 is TGTGCCAGCAGTGTACGGGAGTGTAGAGAGACCCAGTACTTC. This sequence encodes CASSVRECRETQYF.

The V and J genes are TRBV6-5 and TRBJ1-2; 11 nucleotides agree with TRBD1. This CDR3 is built from 15 residues. Germline assignment: CDR1 MNHEY and CDR2 SVGAGI. V gave up 8 bases and J gave up 4 bases; unmatched junction bases: 9. CDR3 in amino acids: CASRLPGQGGYGYTF. The CDR3 DNA reads TGTGCCAGCCGTTTGCCGGGACAGGGGGGCTATGGCTACACCTTC.

The chain links TRBV9 to TRBJ2-5; 8 nucleotides match TRBD2. The CDR3 sequence is 16 residues long. V shed 1 base, J shed 4 bases, and the junction held 9 bases outside the gene matches. CDR1 and CDR2 from the germline V gene are SGDLS and YYNGEE. The CDR3 region has the DNA TGTGCCAGCAGCGTATCCACCGGGCTAGCGGGAGAGACCCAGTACTTC. Amino acids: CASSVSTGLAGETQYF.

The chain recombines TRBV6-1 with TRBJ2-3; 11 bases are a match to TRBD1. The V gene end was trimmed by 9 bases and the J gene end by 7 bases; junction bases not matched to a gene: 3. The CDR3 loop spans 12 amino acids. In germline, CDR1 is MNHNS, CDR2 SASEGT. The CDR3 sequence is CASGQGANTQYF. For the CDR3, the DNA is TGTGCCAGTGGACAGGGGGCAAATACGCAGTATTTT.

The chain uses TRBV7-3 and TRBJ1-1; TRBD1 is a possible D gene (5 bases). CDR3 length: 16 residues. Trimming took 5 bases from V and 0 from J, leaving 16 bases between them. CDR1 and CDR2 (germline): SGHTA, FQGTGA. CDR3 nucleotides: TGTGCCAGCAGCCCTCCGGGGGGGGAGATGAACACTGAAGCTTTCTTT. This translates into CASSPPGGEMNTEAFF.

This clone has more than one count but fewer than ten. The rearrangement links TRBV29-1 to TRBJ1-1, with 8 bases aligning to TRBD1. Germline V gene lookup returns CDR1 SQVTM and CDR2 ANQGSEA. CDR3 length: 14 amino acids. The J segment lost 4 bases and the V segment lost 3 bases, leaving 7 bases of the junction unmatched. As DNA, the CDR3 is TGCAGCGTTGATATGGACAGGGTGGGCACTGAAGCTTTCTTT. Residues: CSVDMDRVGTEAFF.

The chain joins TRBV4-1 to TRBJ1-2, with D uncertain. This CDR3 spans 14 amino acids. V was shortened by 1 base and J by 0 bases, with 6 bases between the two germline ends. Germline V CDR1 and CDR2: MGHRA, YSYEKL. The CDR3 loop reads CASSQGQANYGYTF. CDR3 in DNA: TGCGCCAGCAGCCAAGGGCAGGCTAACTATGGCTACACCTTC.